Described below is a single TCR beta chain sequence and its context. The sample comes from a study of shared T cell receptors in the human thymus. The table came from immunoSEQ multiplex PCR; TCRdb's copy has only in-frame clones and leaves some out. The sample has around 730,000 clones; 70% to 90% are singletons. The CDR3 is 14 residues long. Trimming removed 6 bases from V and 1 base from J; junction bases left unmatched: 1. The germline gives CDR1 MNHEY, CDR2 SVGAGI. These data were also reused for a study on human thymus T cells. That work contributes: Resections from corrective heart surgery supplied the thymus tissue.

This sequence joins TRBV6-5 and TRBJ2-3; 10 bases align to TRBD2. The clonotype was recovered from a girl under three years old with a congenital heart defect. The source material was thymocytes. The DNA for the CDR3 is TGTGCCAGCAGAACTAGCGGGGGCACAGATACGCAGTATTTT. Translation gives CASRTSGGTDTQYF.